This is a list of T cell receptor beta chains from one sample in a study of T cell repertoires in cytomegalovirus infection. TCRdb reanalysed the reads using MiXCR and keeps one entry per CDR3 protein. The table includes almost 300,000 distinct CDR3 sequences, 8% to 10% detected once. Sequenced input: PBMCs. The receptors come from a human donor in good health (CMV status not recorded). Some clones in this sample may be carry-over from other donors' samples. Both conserved end residues are part of each CDR3. A D gene is named only where the DNA matches it firmly. Clone size is shown for a subset of rows, as once, few, many or a class of expanded clone.

TRBV20-1	NA	TRBJ2-3	NA	TGCAGTGCTAGAGATAGAGAGGACCCTAGCACAGATACGCAGTATTTT	CSARDREDPSTDTQYF
TRBV6-1	many	TRBJ2-2	NA	TGTGCCAGCAGTGAAGGGGTCGGGGAGCTGTTTTTT	CASSEGVGELFF
TRBV28	many	TRBJ2-5	NA	TGTGCCACCGGGTCCCCGTACCAAGAGACCCAGTACTTC	CATGSPYQETQYF
TRBV7-2	many	TRBJ2-7	NA	TGTGCCAGCAGCCCAGGGGGGGTCTACGAGCAGTACTTC	CASSPGGVYEQYF
TRBV14	many	TRBJ2-1	NA	TGTGCCAGCAGCCAAGAGGGCTATGACAATGAGCAGTTCTTC	CASSQEGYDNEQFF
TRBV12-3/TRBV12-4	many	TRBJ2-7	TRBD2	TGTGCCAGCAGTTTCGGACTAGCCTACGAGCAGTACTTC	CASSFGLAYEQYF
TRBV29-1	many	TRBJ2-5	NA	TGCAGCGTTGAGGCAGGACCTGAGACCCAGTACTTC	CSVEAGPETQYF
TRBV6-5	many	TRBJ1-2	NA	TGTGCCAGCAGGACCCCCACAGGGAACTATGGCTACACCTTC	CASRTPTGNYGYTF
TRBV12-3/TRBV12-4	NA	TRBJ2-2	NA	TGTGCCAGCAGTTTACTACTCGTCTCGGGCACCGGGGAGCTGTTTTTT	CASSLLLVSGTGELFF
TRBV12-5	many	TRBJ1-2	NA	TGTGCTAGTGCACGAGATTGGGAACAGGGAACCTTC	CASARDWEQGTF
TRBV5-4	many	TRBJ2-2	NA	TGTGCCAGCAACTACCGGGGCTCAACCGGGGAGCTGTTTTTT	CASNYRGSTGELFF
TRBV7-2	many	TRBJ2-5	NA	TGTGCCAGCAGCGGGGGGGCCGGTCAAGAGACCCAGTACTTC	CASSGGAGQETQYF
TRBV5-6	few	TRBJ2-1	TRBD1	TGTGCCAGCAGCTCACTAACAGGGGGCGGGAACAATGAGCAGTTCTTC	CASSSLTGGGNNEQFF
TRBV29-1	many	TRBJ2-5	TRBD2	TGCAGCGTTGACAGCGGGGGGACGGAGACCCAGTACTTC	CSVDSGGTETQYF
TRBV20-1	many	TRBJ1-5	NA	TGCAGTGCTAGAGATAACAGAGATAGCAATCAGCCCCAGCATTTT	CSARDNRDSNQPQHF
TRBV6-5	few	TRBJ1-2	TRBD1	TGTGCCAGCAGTTACTCGATAGGGACAGGGGCCTATGGCTACACCTTC	CASSYSIGTGAYGYTF
TRBV7-9	many	TRBJ2-1	NA	TGTGCCAGCAGACGACAGATGAACAATGAGCAGTTCTTC	CASRRQMNNEQFF
TRBV20-1	NA	TRBJ1-2	NA	TGCAGTGCACCGCCGATTCCAGGGGCGGCCGGGCTGGGCTACACCTTC	CSAPPIPGAAGLGYTF
TRBV14	many	TRBJ2-2	NA	TGTGCCAGCAGCCTAGGGACTCCGGGCACCGGGGAGCTGTTTTTT	CASSLGTPGTGELFF
TRBV3-1	many	TRBJ1-2	TRBD1	TGTGCCAGCAGCCAAGTTTCGGGACAGGGGGCCGGCGGCTACACCTTC	CASSQVSGQGAGGYTF
TRBV25-1	NA	TRBJ1-1	NA	TGTGCCAGCAGTGAACAGGACACTGAAGCTTTCTTT	CASSEQDTEAFF
TRBV20-1	NA	TRBJ2-6	NA	TGCAGTGCCCTCAGTACCTCTGGGGCCAACGTCCTGACTTTC	CSALSTSGANVLTF
TRBV7-8	many	TRBJ1-1	TRBD1	TGTGCCAGCAGCCCCCGGGACAGGGGGACTACTGAAGCTTTCTTT	CASSPRDRGTTEAFF
TRBV5-4	many	TRBJ2-3	NA	TGTGCCAGCAGCTCACGACAGGTCACAGATACGCAGTATTTT	CASSSRQVTDTQYF
TRBV2	few	TRBJ2-5	NA	TGTGCCAGCAGTGAGGACCTTGGGGCCCAGTACTTC	CASSEDLGAQYF
TRBV20-1	many	TRBJ1-5	NA	TGCAGTGCTATGACGGATAGCAATCAGCCCCAGCATTTT	CSAMTDSNQPQHF
TRBV6-5	many	TRBJ1-1	NA	TGTGCCAGCAGTCGCCTCGGGGACACTGAAGCTTTCTTT	CASSRLGDTEAFF
TRBV5-1	few	TRBJ2-4	TRBD1	TGCGCCAGCAGCCGATCGGACAGGGATGGGGACATTCAGTACTTC	CASSRSDRDGDIQYF
TRBV7-3	many	TRBJ2-1	NA	TGTGCCAGCAGCTTAGGGGGGTCGCGGAATGAGCAGTTCTTC	CASSLGGSRNEQFF
TRBV20-1	NA	TRBJ2-5	NA	TGCAGTGCTAGAGACGGCCTCCAAGAGACCCAGTACTTC	CSARDGLQETQYF
TRBV14	NA	TRBJ1-1	TRBD1	TGTGCCAGCAGCCCCGTGAGGGGACAGCGTCCAGAAGCTTTCTTT	CASSPVRGQRPEAFF
TRBV19	many	TRBJ2-7	NA	TGTGCCAGTAGTTCGCGCCGGGACGGATTCTACGAGCAGTACTTC	CASSSRRDGFYEQYF
TRBV19	many	TRBJ2-2	TRBD2	TGTGCCAGCAAAGGACTAGCGGGTAACACCGGGGAGCTGTTTTTT	CASKGLAGNTGELFF
TRBV29-1	few	TRBJ2-7	NA	TGCAGCGGGACCCGCGCTTCGGAGCAGTACTTC	CSGTRASEQYF
TRBV29-1	NA	TRBJ1-1	NA	TGCAGCGTTGACCTAGACACGTCGAACACTGAAGCTTTCTTT	CSVDLDTSNTEAFF
TRBV7-3	many	TRBJ2-1	NA	TGTGCCAGCAGCTTAACGCAGTCTCGTGAGCAGTTCTTC	CASSLTQSREQFF
TRBV7-2	many	TRBJ1-2	TRBD1	TGTGCCAGCAGCCCGGGACAGGGGACCTATGGCTACACCTTC	CASSPGQGTYGYTF
TRBV6-1	many	TRBJ2-7	NA	TGTGCCAGCAGTGAGGCTTCCTACGAGCAGTACTTC	CASSEASYEQYF
TRBV20-1	many	TRBJ1-1	NA	TGCAGTGCTAGGGGAGGCACTGAAGCTTTCTTT	CSARGGTEAFF
TRBV7-2	many	TRBJ2-2	NA	TGTGCCAGCAGCAAATGGGCAGAGAACACCGGGGAGCTGTTTTTT	CASSKWAENTGELFF
TRBV6-1	many	TRBJ1-2	TRBD1	TGTGCCAGCAGTTATACCGAGACAGGGAGAGGGGGCTACACCTTC	CASSYTETGRGGYTF
TRBV14	NA	TRBJ1-4	NA	TGTGCCAGCAGCCCCATAGGCCTTAATGAAAAACTGTTTTTT	CASSPIGLNEKLFF
TRBV5-5	NA	TRBJ2-5	NA	TGTGCCAGCAGCACATGGGGGGGCTTAGAGACCCAGTACTTC	CASSTWGGLETQYF
TRBV10-3	many	TRBJ2-3	TRBD1	TGTGCCATCAGTGAGTCGTGGACAGGGATGAACACAGATACGCAGTATTTT	CAISESWTGMNTDTQYF
TRBV7-2	many	TRBJ1-1	NA	TGTGCCAGCAGCTTAGTCCTCGTGAACACTGAAGCTTTCTTT	CASSLVLVNTEAFF
TRBV12-3/TRBV12-4	many	TRBJ2-7	TRBD2	TGTGCCAGCAGTTTAACCTCTAGCGGGGGCCTCCCCTACGAGCAGTACTTC	CASSLTSSGGLPYEQYF
TRBV20-1	many	TRBJ2-1	NA	TGCAGTGCTTCCCGCGGCGGGCCTAACAATGAGCAGTTCTTC	CSASRGGPNNEQFF
TRBV28	many	TRBJ2-2	NA	TGTGCCAGCAGTTACCTCAAGGACTCTAACACCGGGGAGCTGTTTTTT	CASSYLKDSNTGELFF
TRBV20-1	few	TRBJ2-4	NA	TGCAGTGCTAGAGATCGGGTAGCCAAAAACATTCAGTACTTC	CSARDRVAKNIQYF
TRBV19	NA	TRBJ2-1	TRBD2	TGTGCCAGTAGTGATAGCGGGGGACTCTACAATGAGCAGTTCTTC	CASSDSGGLYNEQFF
TRBV27	many	TRBJ2-3	NA	TGTGCCAGCAGTCCCGGGACGTCTAGCACAGATACGCAGTATTTT	CASSPGTSSTDTQYF
TRBV6-5	few	TRBJ1-1	NA	TGTGCCAGCAGTTACATGGCCGGGAGTGAAGCTTTCTTT	CASSYMAGSEAFF
TRBV7-6	many	TRBJ2-2	TRBD2	TGTGCCAGCAGCTTAAGGCGGGGGGAGAACACCGGGGAGCTGTTTTTT	CASSLRRGENTGELFF
TRBV7-9	many	TRBJ1-5	NA	TGTGCCAGCAGCTTAGCGGGAGGGAATCAGCCCCAGCATTTT	CASSLAGGNQPQHF
TRBV5-6	many	TRBJ2-1	NA	TGTGCCAGCAGGGCAGGGGTCTACAATGAGCAGTTCTTC	CASRAGVYNEQFF
TRBV20-1	few	TRBJ2-5	NA	TGCAGTGCTAGAGAGTTCGGGGGGCCGGGGGAGACCCAGTACTTC	CSAREFGGPGETQYF